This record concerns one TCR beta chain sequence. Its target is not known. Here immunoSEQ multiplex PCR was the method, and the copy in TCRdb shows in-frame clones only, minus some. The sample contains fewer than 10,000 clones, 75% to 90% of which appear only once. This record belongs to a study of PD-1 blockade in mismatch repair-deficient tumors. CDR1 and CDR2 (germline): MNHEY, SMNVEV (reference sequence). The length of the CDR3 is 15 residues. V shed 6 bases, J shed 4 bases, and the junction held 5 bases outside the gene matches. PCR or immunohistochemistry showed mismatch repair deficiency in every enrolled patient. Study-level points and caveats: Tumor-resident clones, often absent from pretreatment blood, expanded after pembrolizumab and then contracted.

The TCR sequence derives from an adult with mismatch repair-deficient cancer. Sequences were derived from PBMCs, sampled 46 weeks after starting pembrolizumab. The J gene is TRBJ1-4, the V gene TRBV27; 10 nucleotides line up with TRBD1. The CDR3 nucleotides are TGTGCCAGCAGCCGTAGGGACAGGGGTAATGAAAAACTGTTTTTT. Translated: CASSRRDRGNEKLFF.